This T cell receptor (beta chain) emerged from a study of fetal regulatory T cell absence and autoimmunity (dated by TCRdb to about 2017). With regard to the full study: Exocrine pancreas autoimmunity was observed in the IPEX patients in the absence of clinical diabetes.

On the immunoSEQ human TCRbeta survey platform, TCRbeta CDR3 regions were amplified and barcoded with a two-step multiplex PCR. Libraries were sequenced on Illumina instruments, and IgH from the same samples was sequenced in parallel. The study's processing was this. To remove PCR and sequencing errors, raw reads were filtered against IMGT V, D, J definitions and grouped with a nearest-neighbor algorithm. Clones were defined as identical nucleotide sequences, and differential abundance between tissues was assessed by per-clone Fisher exact tests with a pFDR threshold of p<0.01. Clones whose frequencies were too low for statistical inference were excluded by a minimum inclusion filter of 10 in either sample. The immunoSEQ Analyzer was used for pairwise clonal comparisons, and IMGT tools were used to assess gene family usage. TCRdb provides this immuneACCESS table in a form limited to in-frame rearrangements. Some clones are lacking; in checked studies, under half of them reflect an unresolved V gene, and why the rest are absent is not known. V and J calls and clone size are given by that table; D and trimming were obtained from the DNA. This sample is represented by 95,000 to 100,000 clones; approximately 79% of them were singletons. Together, the top ten hold 1.5% to 2.5% of the sample.

Beyond this particular receptor, the publication reports: The oligoclonal enrichment was interpreted as support for antigen-driven autoimmunity occurring in the pancreas before birth in IPEX syndrome. Cord blood and pancreas had broadly similar TRB gene family usage, which resembled published neonatal and adult repertoires. The TCR compartment showed significant oligoclonal enrichment in pancreas versus cord blood, with some top clones over 85-fold enriched.

This clone has a handful of counts. There is no known antigen for this receptor. Base quality data are lacking; no much larger clone is found one base away. Genomic DNA from frozen pancreas tissue was processed for repertoire sequencing. Genomic DNA, roughly 1.9-3.1 ug, was extracted from umbilical cord blood or frozen pancreas using the DNeasy Blood and Tissue Kit. Sequenced material: pancreas tissue. This TCR came from a male donor with IPEX syndrome.

This receptor carries the CDR3 CASSLAGRVDPYEQYF. The nucleotides read TGTGCCAGCAGCTTGGCGGGGAGGGTGGACCCCTACGAGCAGTACTTC. The chain employs TRBV5-6 and TRBJ2-7, with 7 bases aligning to TRBD2. In the germline V gene, CDR1 corresponds to SGHDT and CDR2 to YYEEEE. Reading from cysteine to phenylalanine, the CDR3 counts 16 amino acids. Only the CDR3 part of the read is kept: 48 bases, read in frame from the first base. From V the trimming removes 0 bases and from J it removes 2 bases, while the gene matches leave 8 bases of the junction unaccounted for.